A single sample gave rise to the 27 T cell receptor beta chains below, sequenced in a study of T cell responses to AZD1222 COVID-19 vaccine. Libraries were prepared by immunoSEQ multiplex PCR; TCRdb keeps only in-frame clonotypes and omits some of them. This table holds 100,000 to 120,000 clones, 70% to 90% found once. Sequenced material: peripheral blood, taken 28 days after the second AZD1222 dose. Every receptor here comes from an adult who received the AZD1222 COVID-19 vaccine.

The rearrangement uses TRBV7-2 and TRBJ1-2, with 11 bases identical to TRBD1. The CDR3 is 15 residues long. V shed 4 bases and J 4 bases; nucleotides not matched to a gene: 5. Germline CDR1 and CDR2: SGHTA and FQGNSA. The CDR3 DNA reads TGTGCCAGCAGCTCCCGGGACAGGGGGACCTATGGCTACACCTTC. Amino acids: CASSSRDRGTYGYTF.

As for this clone: The same CDR3 arises from other DNA sequences in this sample as well. The chain carries TRBV12-3 or TRBV12-4 and TRBJ1-1; D gene ambiguous. The CDR3 has 12 amino acids. Trimming took off 6 bases at V and 1 base at J, with 6 bases between the two ends. CDR3 amino acids: CASSPRNTEAFF. The CDR3 DNA follows: TGTGCCAGCAGCCCCCGGAACACTGAAGCTTTCTTT.

V and J are TRBV6-5 and TRBJ1-1, with TRBD1 matching 7 bases. The germline CDR1 and CDR2 sequences are MNHEY and SVGAGI. There are 14 residues in the CDR3. V lost 6 bases and J lost 7; bases outside the gene matches: 11. In nucleotides, the CDR3 is TGTGCCAGCAGGAAAGACAGGGAAGTACATGAAGCTTTCTTT. Protein: CASRKDREVHEAFF.

This chain connects TRBV19 to TRBJ1-1; tentative D call: TRBD1 (5 bases). CDR3 length equals 12 residues. Between the trimmed V and J ends, which lost 6 bases and 3 bases, there was a span of 8 bases. The germline V gene has CDR1 LNHDA and CDR2 SQIVND (reference sequence). CDR3 in amino acids: CASREGHTEAFF. The CDR3 region has the DNA TGTGCCAGTAGGGAGGGGCACACTGAAGCTTTCTTT.

The V and J genes are TRBV7-9 and TRBJ1-1; TRBD1 might be the D (5 bases). Trimming stripped 5 bases from V and 3 bases from J, with 16 bases between. The germline gives CDR1 SEHNR, CDR2 FQNEAQ (reference sequence). The CDR3 consists of 15 residues. The CDR3 nucleotides read TGTGCCAGCAGCCCCAGGGTGGGCTTGGACACTGAAGCTTTCTTT. Its protein product is CASSPRVGLDTEAFF.

The count of this clone is one. The rearrangement links TRBV6-2 or TRBV6-3 to TRBJ2-7, with 7 bases matching TRBD2. V lost 3 bases to trimming and J lost 3 bases; unmatched junction nucleotides: 5. Germline CDR1 and CDR2: MNHEY and SVGEGT. The CDR3 has 14 residues. The DNA for the CDR3 is TGTGCCAGCAGTTATCGCGGGGGAGGCTACGAGCAGTACTTC. The encoded protein is CASSYRGGGYEQYF.

The gene calls are TRBV4-3 and TRBJ1-4, with D unclear. Trimming cost V 1 base and J 3 bases, with 12 bases left between them. Germline CDR1 and CDR2: LGHNA and YSLEER. The CDR3 is 16 amino acids. In nucleotides, the CDR3 is TGCGCCAGCAGCCAAGCCTTCCAGGAACCTAATGAAAAACTGTTTTTT. The encoded protein is CASSQAFQEPNEKLFF.

This chain connects TRBV14 to TRBJ1-1; D call uncertain. CDR1 is SGHDN, CDR2 FVKESK, per germline. The CDR3 sequence is 13 residues long. Between the trimmed V and J ends, which lost 4 bases and 1 base, there was a span of 7 bases. The DNA for the CDR3 is TGTGCCAGCAGCCTTTCGTCGAACACTGAAGCTTTCTTT. Its translation is CASSLSSNTEAFF.

The table lists this clone with a count of one. This chain joins TRBV12-5 and TRBJ2-5; unclear D gene. Trimming removed 1 base at V and 2 bases at J, with 5 bases between. CDR3 length: 13 amino acids. Germline V lookup: CDR1 LGHNT, CDR2 FRNRAP. Here the CDR3 reads CASGLAAQETQYF. The CDR3 DNA sequence: TGTGCTAGTGGTTTGGCAGCACAAGAGACCCAGTACTTC.

The chain joins TRBV5-6 to TRBJ1-4, with D possibly TRBD1 on 5 matching bases. The CDR3 length is 14 residues. Trimming left V 1 base short and J 7 bases short, with 11 bases between. Germline CDR1 and CDR2: SGHDT and YYEEEE. CDR3 amino acids: CASSLLLQGEKLFF. The CDR3 DNA follows: TGTGCCAGCAGCTTGCTCCTCCAGGGTGAAAAACTGTTTTTT.

The rearrangement joins TRBV5-4 to TRBJ2-3, with TRBD2 matching over 10 bases. The germline V gene encodes CDR1 SGHNT and CDR2 YYREEE (reference sequence). Trimming took 4 bases from V and 1 from J; bases not matched to a gene: 3. The CDR3 is made up of 15 amino acids. DNA for the CDR3: TGTGCCAGCAGCGCAACTAGCGGGGGCACAGATACGCAGTATTTT. It is translated as CASSATSGGTDTQYF. Using reference TRBV5-4 and TRBJ2-3 for the parts outside the CDR3, the full variable domain is ETGVTQSPTHLIKTRGQQVTLRCSSQSGHNTVSWYQQALGQGPQFIFQYYREEENGRGNFPPRFSGLQFPNYSSELNVNALELDDSALYLCASSATSGGTDTQYFGPGTRLTVL.

The J gene is TRBJ1-1, the V gene TRBV7-2; TRBD1 might be the D (6 bases). CDR1 and CDR2 from the germline V gene are SGHTA and FQGNSA. Trimming shortened V by 1 base and J by 0 bases, and 18 bases separated the two germline ends. The CDR3 extends over 18 amino acids. The CDR3 DNA reads as TGTGCCAGCAGCTTAGGAAGGGGGGTCAATATAATGAACACTGAAGCTTTCTTT. It codes for CASSLGRGVNIMNTEAFF. The full variable domain, completed using reference TRBV7-2 and TRBJ1-1, is GAGVSQSPSNKVTEKGKDVELRCDPISGHTALYWYRQSLGQGLEFLIYFQGNSAPDKSGLPSDRFSAERTGGSVSTLTIQRTQQEDSAVYLCASSLGRGVNIMNTEAFFGQGTRLTVV.

The chain joins TRBV2 to TRBJ1-5; D possibly corresponds to TRBD1 (6 bases). This CDR3 has 13 residues. V lost 7 bases and J 4 bases, leaving 11 bases between the germline ends. Germline values: CDR1 SNHLY, CDR2 FYNNEI. CDR3 loop: CASTAQGNQPQHF. The CDR3 coding sequence is TGTGCCAGCACCGCTCAGGGGAATCAGCCCCAGCATTTT.

This chain connects TRBV7-9 to TRBJ1-2, with no clear D. The CDR3 loop spans 14 amino acids. Per germline, CDR1 SEHNR and CDR2 FQNEAQ (reference sequence). V dropped 5 bases and J dropped 4 bases, with 14 bases sitting between them. DNA of the CDR3: TGTGCCAGCAGCCCGGGCCTGTACAGCTATGGCTACACCTTC. Translation: CASSPGLYSYGYTF. The whole variable domain, remainder taken from reference TRBV7-9 and TRBJ1-2, is DTGVSQNPRHKITKRGQNVTFRCDPISEHNRLYWYRQTLGQGPEFLTYFQNEAQLEKSRLLSDRFSAERPKGSFSTLEIQRTEQGDSAMYLCASSPGLYSYGYTFGSGTRLTVV.

The chain uses TRBV7-9 and TRBJ2-2; D is ambiguous. Germline CDR1 is SEHNR and CDR2 is FQNEAQ (reference sequence). The CDR3 contains 13 residues. Trimming removed 3 bases from V and 5 bases from J, with 7 bases in between. The CDR3 region has the DNA TGTGCCAGCAGCTTCCAAGCTACCGGGGAGCTGTTTTTT. Its protein product is CASSFQATGELFF.

CDR3 amino acids: CASSLGAGGSDTQYF. The CDR3 DNA sequence: TGCGCCAGCAGCTTGGGTGCGGGGGGTAGCGATACGCAGTATTTT. The chain has TRBV5-1 and TRBJ2-3, with 8 bases lining up with TRBD2. V dropped 0 bases and J dropped 6; count of bases not matched to a gene: 6. CDR3 length equals 15 residues. Germline CDR1 SGHRS, CDR2 YFSETQ.

This sequence joins TRBV6-5 and TRBJ1-2; TRBD1 agrees at 10 bases. This CDR3 region has 13 residues. With V trimmed by 7 bases and J by 5 bases, 4 bases remained unmatched. Germline loops: CDR1 MNHEY, CDR2 SVGAGI. The CDR3 reads CASTRTGGYGYTF. DNA of the CDR3: TGTGCCAGCACCCGGACAGGGGGGTATGGCTACACCTTC.

The chain combines TRBV7-2 with TRBJ2-3, with TRBD1 as a possible D gene (6 bases). The CDR3 is 17 residues long. Looked up from germline, CDR1 is SGHTA and CDR2 is FQGNSA. The germline V and J ends were trimmed by 0 bases and 6 bases, with 19 bases remaining between them. CDR3 bases: TGTGCCAGCAGCTTAGCACAGGGTAAGGCGTCACAGGATACGCAGTATTTT. Translated, it gives CASSLAQGKASQDTQYF.

In this sample, this clone turned up once. The chain links TRBV5-1 to TRBJ1-6, with D maybe TRBD1 (6 bases). V lost 2 bases to trimming and J lost 0 bases, with 9 bases between them. This CDR3 region has 16 residues. CDR1 is SGHRS and CDR2 is YFSETQ in the germline V gene. CDR3 protein: CASSLAGASYNSPLHF. The CDR3 DNA follows: TGCGCCAGCAGCTTAGCAGGGGCCTCCTATAATTCACCCCTCCACTTT. Variable domain in full (rest from reference TRBV5-1 and TRBJ1-6): KAGVTQTPRYLIKTRGQQVTLSCSPISGHRSVSWYQQTPGQGLQFLFEYFSETQRNKGNFPGRFSGRQFSNSRSEMNVSTLELGDSALYLCASSLAGASYNSPLHFGNGTRLTVT.

This chain links TRBV28 with TRBJ1-2; 8 bases fit TRBD1. The CDR3 consists of 14 residues. V lost 6 bases, J lost 7 bases, and 10 bases stayed unmatched. Germline lookup yields CDR1 MDHEN and CDR2 SYDVKM. In DNA, the CDR3 is TGTGCCAGCAGCCCCGAGGACAGGGACTCTGGCTACACCTTC. The encoded protein is CASSPEDRDSGYTF.

This clone occurred once. The chain uses TRBV10-1 and TRBJ2-1; D uncertain. The CDR3 sequence is 13 residues long. V lost 6 bases and J lost 1, with 7 bases in between. CDR1 and CDR2 from the germline V gene are WNHNN and SYGVQD (reference sequence). The CDR3, as DNA: TGCGCCAGCAGCCAAGGGTCCTACAATGAGCAGTTCTTC. This gives the protein CASSQGSYNEQFF.

The V and J genes are TRBV4-2 and TRBJ1-1; no definite D call. Germline CDR1 LGHNA, CDR2 YNFKEQ. Trimming left V 1 base short and J 1 base short, with 4 bases between. There are 13 residues in the CDR3. CDR3 DNA: TGTGCCAGCAGCCAAGGCACGAACACTGAAGCTTTCTTT. Its protein product is CASSQGTNTEAFF.

A single count supports this clone. The genes are TRBV5-4 and TRBJ1-3; D is unclear. V lost 5 bases and J lost 1, with 10 bases in between. The CDR3 spans 14 residues. Germline V gene sequence: CDR1 SGHNT, CDR2 YYREEE (reference sequence). The CDR3 coding sequence is TGTGCCAGCAGTACAGATTATTCTGGAAACACCATATATTTT. It codes for CASSTDYSGNTIYF.

J is TRBJ1-5 and V is TRBV7-2; 9 bases line up with TRBD1. Germline V gene lookup returns CDR1 SGHTA and CDR2 FQGNSA. CDR3 length: 13 amino acids. The V and J ends lost 8 bases and 3 bases, in that order; junction bases with no gene match: 2. The CDR3 protein is CASGDRVNQPQHF. The CDR3 DNA follows: TGTGCCAGCGGGGACAGGGTCAATCAGCCCCAGCATTTT.

This clone was seen a single time. V usage is TRBV7-2 and J usage is TRBJ2-2; TRBD1 is a possible D gene (5 bases). Trimming pared 4 bases from V and 9 bases from J, leaving 18 bases between. The V gene's germline CDR1 is SGHTA and CDR2 FQGNSA. The CDR3 covers 15 residues. CDR3 loop: CASSSTAKGYRELFF. CDR3 nucleotide sequence: TGTGCCAGCAGCTCAACCGCTAAGGGGTACAGGGAGCTGTTTTTT.

The chain couples TRBV10-3 to TRBJ2-7, with TRBD1 matching 7 bases. The V and J ends lost 10 bases and 4 bases, in that order; junction bases with no gene match: 10. Germline V gene sequence: CDR1 ENHRY, CDR2 SYGVKD. The CDR3 has 13 amino acids. CDR3 sequence (DNA): TGTGCCACTACAGGGGCAAACCTTTACGAGCAGTACTTC. This encodes CATTGANLYEQYF.

The chain uses TRBV7-9 and TRBJ2-1; D unresolved. Per germline, CDR1 SEHNR and CDR2 FQNEAQ (reference sequence). V lost 1 base to trimming and J lost 2 bases, with 3 bases between them. The CDR3 extends over 13 amino acids. This chain's CDR3 is CASSLGPYNEQFF. The CDR3 DNA sequence: TGTGCCAGCAGCTTAGGTCCCTACAATGAGCAGTTCTTC. The full variable domain, completed using reference TRBV7-9 and TRBJ2-1, is DTGVSQNPRHKITKRGQNVTFRCDPISEHNRLYWYRQTLGQGPEFLTYFQNEAQLEKSRLLSDRFSAERPKGSFSTLEIQRTEQGDSAMYLCASSLGPYNEQFFGPGTRLTVL.